These T cell receptor beta chains were read from a single sample in a study of blood T cell repertoires in COVID-19. Here immunoSEQ multiplex PCR was the method, and the copy in TCRdb shows in-frame clones only, minus some. The data show 100,000 to 150,000 clones, with nearly 70% seen just once and 1.9% held by the top ten. The sequencing sample was made of peripheral blood. The receptors originated from a woman aged 70-85 years with acute or convalescent COVID-19. CDR3s leave out the opening cysteine and the closing phenylalanine or tryptophan. Fields, in order: V gene, J gene, CDR3 protein.

V gene: TRBV19
J gene: TRBJ2-7
CDR3 protein: ASSTSGTGGYEQY

V gene: TRBV5-1
J gene: TRBJ2-1
CDR3 protein: ASSLVTGGANEQF

V gene: TRBV2
J gene: TRBJ1-6
CDR3 protein: ASTVQGGSNSPLH

V gene: TRBV6-5
J gene: TRBJ2-5
CDR3 protein: ASSDRGHQETQY

V gene: TRBV30
J gene: TRBJ1-1
CDR3 protein: AWTHSWAEAF

V gene: TRBV7-9
J gene: TRBJ1-1
CDR3 protein: ASSLETRGAF

V gene: TRBV5-1
J gene: TRBJ2-1
CDR3 protein: ASSFGREGEQF

V gene: TRBV18
J gene: TRBJ1-1
CDR3 protein: ASSPAGRTEAF

V gene: TRBV5-1
J gene: TRBJ1-6
CDR3 protein: ASSLGRANSPLH

V gene: TRBV10-3
J gene: TRBJ1-1
CDR3 protein: AIKRQGHTEAF

V gene: TRBV7-8
J gene: TRBJ2-1
CDR3 protein: ASSPPGVAGVHEQF

V gene: TRBV28
J gene: TRBJ1-5
CDR3 protein: ASSFPRVNQPQH

V gene: TRBV5-8
J gene: TRBJ1-5
CDR3 protein: ASSRDSNQPQH

V gene: TRBV18
J gene: TRBJ2-1
CDR3 protein: ASHQDTSSYNEQF

V gene: TRBV24-1
J gene: TRBJ2-1
CDR3 protein: ATGGTLDNEQF

V gene: TRBV2
J gene: TRBJ2-7
CDR3 protein: ASSPGTSAYEQY